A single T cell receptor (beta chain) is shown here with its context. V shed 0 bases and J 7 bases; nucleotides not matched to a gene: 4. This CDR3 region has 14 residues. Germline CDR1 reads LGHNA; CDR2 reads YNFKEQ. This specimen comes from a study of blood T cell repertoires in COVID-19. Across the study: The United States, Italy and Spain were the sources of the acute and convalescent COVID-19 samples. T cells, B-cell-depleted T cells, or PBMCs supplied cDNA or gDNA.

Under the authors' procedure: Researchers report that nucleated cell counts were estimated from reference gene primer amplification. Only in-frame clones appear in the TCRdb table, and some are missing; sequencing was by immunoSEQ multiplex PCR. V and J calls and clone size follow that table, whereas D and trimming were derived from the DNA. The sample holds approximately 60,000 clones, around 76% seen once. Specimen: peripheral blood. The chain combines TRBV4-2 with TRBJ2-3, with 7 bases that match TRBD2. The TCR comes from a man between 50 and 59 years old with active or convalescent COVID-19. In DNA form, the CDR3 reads TGTGCCAGCAGCCAAGATGCGGGGGTAAATACGCAGTATTTT. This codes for CASSQDAGVNTQYF.